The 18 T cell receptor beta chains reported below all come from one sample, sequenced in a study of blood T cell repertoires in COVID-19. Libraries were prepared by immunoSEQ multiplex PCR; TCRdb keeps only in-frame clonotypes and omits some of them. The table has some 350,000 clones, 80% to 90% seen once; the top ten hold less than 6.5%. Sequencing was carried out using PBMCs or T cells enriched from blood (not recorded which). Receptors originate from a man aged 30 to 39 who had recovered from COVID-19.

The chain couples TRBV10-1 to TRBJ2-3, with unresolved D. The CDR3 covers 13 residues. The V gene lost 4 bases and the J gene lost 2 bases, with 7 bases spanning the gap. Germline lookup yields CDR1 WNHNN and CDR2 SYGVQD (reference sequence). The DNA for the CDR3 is TGCGCCAGCAGTGCTACAGCCACAGATACGCAGTATTTT. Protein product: CASSATATDTQYF.

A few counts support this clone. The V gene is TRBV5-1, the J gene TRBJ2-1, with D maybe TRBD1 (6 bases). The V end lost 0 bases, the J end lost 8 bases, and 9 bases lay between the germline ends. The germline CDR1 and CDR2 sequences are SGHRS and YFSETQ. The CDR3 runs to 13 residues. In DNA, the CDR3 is TGCGCCAGCAGCTTGGTTACAGGGTATGAGCAGTTCTTC. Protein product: CASSLVTGYEQFF.

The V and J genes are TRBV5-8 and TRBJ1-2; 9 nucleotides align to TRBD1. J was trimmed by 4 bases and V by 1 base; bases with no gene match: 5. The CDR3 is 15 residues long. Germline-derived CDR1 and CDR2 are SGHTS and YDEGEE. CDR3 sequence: CASSLRGQGLYGYTF. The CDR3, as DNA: TGTGCCAGCAGCTTGCGGGGACAGGGCCTCTATGGCTACACCTTC.

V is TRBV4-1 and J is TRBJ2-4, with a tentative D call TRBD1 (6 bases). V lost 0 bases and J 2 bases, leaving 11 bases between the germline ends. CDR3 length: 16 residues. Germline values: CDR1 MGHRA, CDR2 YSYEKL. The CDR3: CASSQDLQGSKNIQYF. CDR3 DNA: TGCGCCAGCAGCCAAGATCTTCAGGGGTCCAAAAACATTCAGTACTTC.

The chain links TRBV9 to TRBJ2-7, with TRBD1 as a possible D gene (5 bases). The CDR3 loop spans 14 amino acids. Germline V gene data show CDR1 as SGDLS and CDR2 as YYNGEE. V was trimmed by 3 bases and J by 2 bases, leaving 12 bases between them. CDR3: CASSADTRPYEQYF. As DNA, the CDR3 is TGTGCCAGCAGCGCGGACACTCGCCCCTACGAGCAGTACTTC.

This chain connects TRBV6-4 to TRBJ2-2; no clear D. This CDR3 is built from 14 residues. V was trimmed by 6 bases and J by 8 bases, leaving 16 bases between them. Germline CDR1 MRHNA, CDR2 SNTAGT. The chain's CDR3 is CASSYSYLSGELFF. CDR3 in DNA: TGTGCCAGCAGCTATTCGTATTTGTCAGGGGAGCTGTTTTTT.

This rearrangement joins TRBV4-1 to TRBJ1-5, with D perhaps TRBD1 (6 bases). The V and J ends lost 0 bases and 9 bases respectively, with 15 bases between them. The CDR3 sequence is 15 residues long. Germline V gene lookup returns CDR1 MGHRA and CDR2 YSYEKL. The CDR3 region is CASSQDRRGQAPQHF. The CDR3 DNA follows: TGCGCCAGCAGCCAAGATCGCAGGGGCCAGGCGCCCCAGCATTTT.

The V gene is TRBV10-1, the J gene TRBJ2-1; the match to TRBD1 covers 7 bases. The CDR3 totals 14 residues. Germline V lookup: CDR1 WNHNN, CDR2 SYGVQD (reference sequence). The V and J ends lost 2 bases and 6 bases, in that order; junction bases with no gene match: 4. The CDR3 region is CASSEATGVNEQFF. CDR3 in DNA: TGCGCCAGCAGTGAGGCCACAGGGGTCAATGAGCAGTTCTTC.

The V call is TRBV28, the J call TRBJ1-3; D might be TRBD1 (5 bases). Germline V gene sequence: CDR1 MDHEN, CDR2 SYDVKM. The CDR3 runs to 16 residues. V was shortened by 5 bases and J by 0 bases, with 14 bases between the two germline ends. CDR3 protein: CASSLPRQHSGNTIYF. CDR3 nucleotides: TGTGCCAGCAGTCTTCCCCGACAGCACTCTGGAAACACCATATATTTT.

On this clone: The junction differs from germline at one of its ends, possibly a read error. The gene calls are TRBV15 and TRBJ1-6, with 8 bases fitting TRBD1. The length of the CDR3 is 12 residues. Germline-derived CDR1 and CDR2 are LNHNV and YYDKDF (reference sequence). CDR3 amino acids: CATSREEGQVDF. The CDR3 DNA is TGTGCCACCAGCAGAGAAGAGGGACAGGTGGATTTT.

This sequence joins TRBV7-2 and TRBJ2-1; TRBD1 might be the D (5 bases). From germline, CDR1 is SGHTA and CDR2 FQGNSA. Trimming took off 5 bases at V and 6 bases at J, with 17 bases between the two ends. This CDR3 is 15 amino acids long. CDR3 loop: CASSPRRAGRNEQFF. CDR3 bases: TGTGCCAGCAGCCCTAGAAGGGCAGGGCGCAATGAGCAGTTCTTC.

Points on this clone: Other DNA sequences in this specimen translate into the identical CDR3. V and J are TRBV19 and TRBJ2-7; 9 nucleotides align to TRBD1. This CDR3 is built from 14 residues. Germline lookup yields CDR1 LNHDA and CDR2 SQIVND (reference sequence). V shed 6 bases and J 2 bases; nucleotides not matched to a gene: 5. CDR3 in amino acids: CASSTGQGAYEQYF. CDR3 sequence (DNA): TGTGCCAGTAGCACGGGACAGGGAGCCTACGAGCAGTACTTC.

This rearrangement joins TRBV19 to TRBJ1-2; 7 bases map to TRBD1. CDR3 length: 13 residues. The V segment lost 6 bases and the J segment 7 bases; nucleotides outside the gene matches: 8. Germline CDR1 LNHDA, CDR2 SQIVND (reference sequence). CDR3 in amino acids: CASRDSDRVGYTF. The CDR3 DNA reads TGTGCCAGTAGAGATTCCGACAGGGTTGGCTACACCTTC.

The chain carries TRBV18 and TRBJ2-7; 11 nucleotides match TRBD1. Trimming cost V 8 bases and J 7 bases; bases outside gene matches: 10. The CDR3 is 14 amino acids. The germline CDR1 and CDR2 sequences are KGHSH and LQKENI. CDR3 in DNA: TGTGCCAGCGCAGGGACAGGGGGAGCGGATGAGCAGTACTTC. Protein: CASAGTGGADEQYF.

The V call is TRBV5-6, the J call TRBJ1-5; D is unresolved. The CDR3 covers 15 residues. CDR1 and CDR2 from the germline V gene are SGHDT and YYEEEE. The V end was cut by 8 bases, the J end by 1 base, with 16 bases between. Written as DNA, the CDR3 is TGTGCCAGTAAATCCCGGCAGACAAGCAATCAGCCCCAGCATTTT. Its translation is CASKSRQTSNQPQHF.

The CDR3: CASNRDSTDTQYF. For the CDR3, the DNA is TGTGCCAGCAATCGGGATAGCACAGATACGCAGTATTTT. The chain links TRBV6-5 to TRBJ2-3; tentative D call: TRBD2 (5 bases). Trimming left V 7 bases short and J 0 bases short, with 8 bases between. The CDR3 contains 13 residues. CDR1 and CDR2 (germline): MNHEY, SVGAGI.

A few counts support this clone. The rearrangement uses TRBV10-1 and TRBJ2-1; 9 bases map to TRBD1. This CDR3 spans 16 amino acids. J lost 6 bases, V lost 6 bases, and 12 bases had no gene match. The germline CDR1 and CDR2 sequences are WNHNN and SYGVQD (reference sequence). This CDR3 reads CASRPTGQGTFNEQFF. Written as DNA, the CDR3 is TGCGCCAGCAGACCGACGGGACAGGGAACTTTCAATGAGCAGTTCTTC.

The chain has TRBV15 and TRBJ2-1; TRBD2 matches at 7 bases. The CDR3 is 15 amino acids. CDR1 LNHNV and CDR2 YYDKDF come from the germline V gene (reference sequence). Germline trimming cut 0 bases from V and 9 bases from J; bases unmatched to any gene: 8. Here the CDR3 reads CATSRDLGLGGEQFF. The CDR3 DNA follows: TGTGCCACCAGCAGAGATCTCGGACTAGGTGGTGAGCAGTTCTTC.